A single count supports the clone carrying this T cell receptor (beta chain). This record comes from a study of blood T cell repertoires in COVID-19. Study information: Sites in the United States, Italy and Spain provided acute and convalescent COVID-19 samples. The cDNA or gDNA used as material had been derived from T cells, B-cell-depleted T cells, or PBMCs.

The CDR3 sequence is 15 residues long. After removal of 7 bases from V and 5 bases from J, the junction contained 10 bases not matched to a gene. Germline loops: CDR1 ENHRY, CDR2 SYGVKD. Original methodology: Amplified reference gene primers provided the basis for estimating nucleated cell counts. The repertoire was sequenced with immunoSEQ multiplex PCR; TCRdb's copy has only in-frame clones and lacks some. D and trimming were read from the DNA, whereas the V and J calls and clone size are those reported in that table. The data contain 100,000 to 130,000 clones, roughly 84% of them seen just once; the ten biggest clones take up approximately 4.4%.

V and J are TRBV10-3 and TRBJ2-7, with 11 bases aligning to TRBD1. This clonotype was sampled from a human donor in a cohort sampled during active COVID-19. Sequencing was done on a sample of peripheral blood. CDR3 residues: CAITPGQGGFDEQYF. The DNA of the CDR3 is TGTGCCATCACCCCGGGACAGGGGGGGTTCGACGAGCAGTACTTC.